The T cell receptor beta chain described here comes from a study of cytomegalovirus exposure and HLA in healthy donors. The CDR3 has 15 amino acids. The V gene's germline CDR1 is SGHAT and CDR2 FQNNGV. The V gene lost 5 bases and the J gene lost 4 bases, with 16 bases spanning the gap. For this clone: The antigen is not known.

Clones were sequenced by immunoSEQ multiplex PCR, and TCRdb holds only the in-frame ones, with some missing. The sample includes about 160,000 clones, 85% seen only once; the top ten take 2% to 2.5%. Study results and caveats: There were some public TCRs occurring in many donors, but most TCR sequences were rare. Subsequent analysis found a tendency for first-cohort TCR clusters to co-occur within the 95 to 150 validation repertoires. Testing in vitro showed a few CMV-associated chains specific for CMV antigens. Investigators reported 150 to 200 TCR beta chains as tied to cytomegalovirus.

This receptor was taken from a man aged 25 to 45 in good health and CMV-seropositive. The V and J genes are TRBV11-2 and TRBJ2-3; the D gene is possibly TRBD2 (6 bases). The sequencing sample was made of PBMCs. CDR3 in amino acids: CASSAAGLASDTQYF. Here the CDR3 DNA reads TGTGCCAGCAGCGCAGCGGGCCTAGCATCAGATACGCAGTATTTT.